Each of the 28 T cell receptor beta chains below was sequenced from the same sample in a study of CXCR3-negative and CXCR3-positive naive CD8 T cells. Carrying UMI labels, the TRB cDNA libraries were prepared through 5' RACE. TCRdb reanalyzed the 5' RACE reads, giving one entry per CDR3 protein sequence and no DNA. Its table lists 5,500 to 8,000 distinct CDR3 sequences. Specimen: naive CXCR3- CD8+ T cells from blood. Subset denoted: CD45RO-CCR7+CD27+CD95- naive CD8+ T cells lacking CXCR3 (TNR3-). These receptor sequences come from a human donor in good health. Some clones in this sample may be carry-over from other donors' samples.

Judged by frequency, this clonotype is medium-sized (0.01 to 0.1%). The chain recombines TRBV12-3 or TRBV12-4 with TRBJ1-1. The CDR3 extends over 16 amino acids. CDR3 amino acids: CASRHRTGSMNTEAFF.

The gene calls are TRBV5-4 and TRBJ2-5; TCRdb outputs TRBD1, but without DNA this stays unchecked. The germline V gene encodes CDR1 SGHNT and CDR2 YYREEE (reference sequence). The CDR3 has 16 amino acids. The CDR3 reads CASSLAGTARRETQYF.

The V call is TRBV5-1, the J call TRBJ2-1; TCRdb picks TRBD1, but there is no DNA to check that call. CDR1 is SGHRS and CDR2 is YFSETQ in the germline V gene. The CDR3 length is 15 residues. The CDR3 sequence: CASSPGTGGGGEQFF. The whole variable domain, remainder taken from reference TRBV5-1 and TRBJ2-1, is KAGVTQTPRYLIKTRGQQVTLSCSPISGHRSVSWYQQTPGQGLQFLFEYFSETQRNKGNFPGRFSGRQFSNSRSEMNVSTLELGDSALYLCASSPGTGGGGEQFFGPGTRLTVL.

This sequence joins TRBV7-6 and TRBJ2-5; the D call of TRBD2 rests on TCRdb alone, since no DNA is present to check it. The CDR3 runs 16 residues. Germline values: CDR1 SGHVS, CDR2 FNYEAQ. CDR3: CASSLGGLGVTETQYF.

This clonotype shows up as medium-sized by frequency. The J gene is TRBJ1-2, the V gene TRBV7-9. CDR1 and CDR2 from the germline V gene are SEHNR and FQNEAQ (reference sequence). The CDR3 has 14 amino acids. CDR3: CASSHTANFYGYTF.

Its frequency marks this clonotype as medium-sized. The V gene is TRBV29-1, the J gene TRBJ2-5; the TCRdb call, TRBD1, lacks DNA for checking. The CDR3 is 13 amino acids. The germline gives CDR1 SQVTM, CDR2 ANQGSEA. The chain's CDR3 is CSVEEEGAETQYF.

The CDR3 sequence: CSASQLAGNTDTQYF. This chain joins TRBV20-1 and TRBJ2-3; as DNA is missing, the TRBD2 call by TCRdb cannot be tested. The V gene's germline CDR1 is DFQATT and CDR2 SNEGSKA (reference sequence). CDR3 length: 15 amino acids.

The chain uses TRBV23-1 and TRBJ2-7. TRBV23-1 is reported as an ORF; its role is uncertain. This CDR3 has 12 residues. The CDR3 here is CASKQITYEQYF.

The chain employs TRBV4-3 and TRBJ2-1. The length of the CDR3 is 14 residues. Germline V gene sequence: CDR1 LGHNA, CDR2 YSLEER. CDR3 sequence reads: CASSQGLGYNERFF.

Considering frequency, this clonotype is medium-sized. V is TRBV6-2 or TRBV6-3 and J is TRBJ2-7; TCRdb's D gene call, TRBD1, goes unchecked for lack of DNA. Germline CDR1 reads MNHEY; CDR2 reads SVGEGT. There are 16 residues in the CDR3. The CDR3 sequence is CASSPGTGAVAYEQYF.

Frequency places this clonotype as medium-sized. V usage is TRBV20-1 and J usage is TRBJ2-7. Germline CDR1 and CDR2: DFQATT and SNEGSKA (reference sequence). The CDR3 sequence is 14 residues long. CDR3 loop: CSALGERELHEQYF.

This clonotype is called medium-sized based on its frequency. The V and J genes are TRBV18 and TRBJ2-1; TCRdb gives TRBD1 as the D gene, but with no DNA this cannot be confirmed. Germline V gene sequence: CDR1 KGHSH, CDR2 LQKENI. The length of the CDR3 is 18 residues. CDR3 sequence: CASSHDYSAGRTYNEQFF.

Frequency places this clonotype as medium-sized. The V call is TRBV25-1, the J call TRBJ2-7. CDR1 MGHDK and CDR2 SYGVNS come from the germline V gene. The CDR3 length is 13 residues. The CDR3 region is CASSSTGPYEQYF.

The chain links TRBV6-2 or TRBV6-3 to TRBJ2-1; without DNA, the TCRdb call of TRBD2 cannot be checked. CDR1 MNHEY and CDR2 SVGEGT come from the germline V gene. The CDR3 totals 17 residues. The CDR3 sequence is CASSSPQNGTAGDEQFF.

This clonotype counts as medium-sized by frequency. The chain is built from TRBV29-1 and TRBJ2-7; TCRdb returns TRBD2, unconfirmable since there is no DNA. Germline V lookup: CDR1 SQVTM, CDR2 ANQGSEA. This CDR3 has 11 amino acids. The CDR3 here is CSGWEGTEQYF.

This clonotype is called medium-sized (0.01 to 0.1%) based on its frequency. J is TRBJ2-1 and V is TRBV27; the TRBD2 assignment by TCRdb is unverifiable without DNA. The CDR3 is 19 residues long. The germline CDR1 and CDR2 sequences are MNHEY and SMNVEV (reference sequence). The CDR3 reads CASSLSGGPNYLSYNEQFF.

According to its frequency, this clonotype is medium-sized. The rearrangement uses TRBV20-1 and TRBJ2-3; TCRdb's D call of TRBD2 is untestable without DNA. Germline V CDR1 and CDR2: DFQATT, SNEGSKA (reference sequence). The CDR3 covers 12 residues. The CDR3 loop is CSGTRITDTQYF.

The chain couples TRBV4-1 to TRBJ1-4; the D call from TCRdb, TRBD1, cannot be confirmed without DNA. The CDR3 is 15 amino acids. Germline CDR1 MGHRA, CDR2 YSYEKL. CDR3 residues: CASSQHRGLNEKLFF.

This chain uses TRBV4-1 with TRBJ2-1; without DNA, the TCRdb call of TRBD1 cannot be checked. Germline CDR1 and CDR2: MGHRA and YSYEKL. This CDR3 region has 13 residues. The CDR3 region is CASSHTGVDEQFF.

The chain is built from TRBV29-1 and TRBJ2-4. Germline assignment: CDR1 SQVTM and CDR2 ANQGSEA. This CDR3 has 12 amino acids. The chain's CDR3 is CSVGPGQNIQYF. Looking up the rest from reference TRBV29-1 and TRBJ2-4 gives the full variable domain: SAVISQKPSRDICQRGTSLTIQCQVDSQVTMMFWYRQQPGQSLTLIATANQGSEATYESGFVIDKFPISRPNLTFSTLTVSNMSPEDSSIYLCSVGPGQNIQYFGAGTRLSVL.

This chain joins TRBV6-5 and TRBJ2-1. From germline, CDR1 is MNHEY and CDR2 SVGAGI. The CDR3 runs to 12 residues. The CDR3 spells CASSYSKNEQFF.

The V and J genes are TRBV5-6 and TRBJ2-1; TCRdb outputs TRBD1, but without DNA this stays unchecked. CDR3 length equals 12 residues. The germline gives CDR1 SGHDT, CDR2 YYEEEE. CDR3 loop: CASSLATGVQFF.

V and J are TRBV7-9 and TRBJ2-7. This CDR3 is built from 14 residues. Per the germline V gene, CDR1 is SEHNR and CDR2 is FQNEAQ (reference sequence). CDR3 sequence reads: CSSSFGQGPYEQYF.

The chain is built from TRBV29-1 and TRBJ2-1; the D gene TCRdb calls, TRBD2, cannot be checked with no DNA. Germline lookup yields CDR1 SQVTM and CDR2 ANQGSEA. The length of the CDR3 is 12 residues. CDR3 protein: CSVEDRRDEQFF.

The chain couples TRBV6-6 to TRBJ2-7; without DNA, the TCRdb call of TRBD2 cannot be checked. In germline, CDR1 is MNHNY, CDR2 SVGAGI (reference sequence). The CDR3 covers 15 residues. Here the CDR3 reads CASSRYPADPIEQYF.

V is TRBV7-9 and J is TRBJ1-2; TCRdb lists TRBD1, though no DNA is available to test this call. This CDR3 has 15 residues. Germline CDR1 reads SEHNR; CDR2 reads FQNEAQ (reference sequence). This CDR3 reads CASSGRDEVSYGYTF.

The rearrangement links TRBV29-1 to TRBJ2-1. The CDR3 extends over 12 amino acids. CDR1 SQVTM and CDR2 ANQGSEA come from the germline V gene. The CDR3 here is CRVAGVSNEQFF.

The chain joins TRBV28 to TRBJ1-6; checking the TCRdb D call of TRBD1 is not possible without DNA. Germline V gives CDR1 MDHEN, CDR2 SYDVKM. The CDR3 spans 14 residues. CDR3 region: CASRSTGINSPLHF.